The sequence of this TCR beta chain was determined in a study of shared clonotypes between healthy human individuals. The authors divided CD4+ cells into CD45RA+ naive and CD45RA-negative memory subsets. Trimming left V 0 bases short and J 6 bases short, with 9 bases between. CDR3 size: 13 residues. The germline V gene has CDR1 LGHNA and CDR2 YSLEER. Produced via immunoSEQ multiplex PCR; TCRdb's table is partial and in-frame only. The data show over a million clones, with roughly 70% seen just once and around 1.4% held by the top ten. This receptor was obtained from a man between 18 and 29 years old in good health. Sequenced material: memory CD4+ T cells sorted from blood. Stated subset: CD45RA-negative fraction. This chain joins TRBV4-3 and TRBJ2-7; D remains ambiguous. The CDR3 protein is CASSQDLGREQYF. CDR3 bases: TGCGCCAGCAGCCAAGATCTAGGGCGCGAGCAGTACTTC.